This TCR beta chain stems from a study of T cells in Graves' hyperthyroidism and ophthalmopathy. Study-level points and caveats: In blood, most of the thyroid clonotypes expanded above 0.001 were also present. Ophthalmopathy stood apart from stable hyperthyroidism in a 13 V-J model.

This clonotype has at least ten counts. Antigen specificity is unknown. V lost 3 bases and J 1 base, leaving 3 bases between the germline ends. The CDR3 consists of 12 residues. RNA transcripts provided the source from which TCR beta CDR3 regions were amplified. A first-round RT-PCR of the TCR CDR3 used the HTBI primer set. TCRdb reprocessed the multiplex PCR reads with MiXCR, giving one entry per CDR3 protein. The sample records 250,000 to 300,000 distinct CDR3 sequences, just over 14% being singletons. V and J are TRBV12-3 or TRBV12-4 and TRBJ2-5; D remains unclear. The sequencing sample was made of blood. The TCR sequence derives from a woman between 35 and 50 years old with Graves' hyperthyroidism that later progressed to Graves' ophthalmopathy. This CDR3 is CASSFGQETQYF. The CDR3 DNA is TGTGCCAGCAGTTTCGGCCAAGAGACCCAGTACTTC.